These 20 T cell receptor beta chains came from one sample sequenced in a study of blood T cell repertoires in COVID-19. Measured with immunoSEQ multiplex PCR; TCRdb has only the in-frame clones, and not every one. The data hold around 86,000 clones, with 75% to 90% observed a single time. Sequencing was carried out using peripheral blood. These receptors all stem from a man older than 75 with acute or convalescent COVID-19.

Here the CDR3 reads CASSQDLASDEQFF. In nucleotides, the CDR3 is TGTGCCAGCAGCCAAGATTTAGCAAGCGATGAGCAGTTCTTC. V gene TRBV4-2 combines with J gene TRBJ2-1; D gene ambiguous. Germline lookup yields CDR1 LGHNA and CDR2 YNFKEQ. Trimming took 0 bases from V and 8 from J, leaving 11 bases between them. This CDR3 region has 14 residues.

This chain links TRBV5-3 with TRBJ1-5, with D possibly matching TRBD1 (5 bases). TRBV5-3 is an ORF; its function is uncertain. V was shortened by 0 bases and J by 7 bases, with 17 bases between the two germline ends. The CDR3 runs to 16 residues. The CDR3, as DNA: TGTGCCAGAAGCTTGGGACAGAACCGCTCAAAGCAGCCCCAGCATTTT. This translates into CARSLGQNRSKQPQHF.

V and J are TRBV2 and TRBJ2-2; 8 nucleotides line up with TRBD2. Trimming cost V 2 bases and J 5 bases; bases outside gene matches: 7. CDR3 length: 16 residues. The germline V gene has CDR1 SNHLY and CDR2 FYNNEI. CDR3 sequence (DNA): TGTGCCAGCAGTGAATTAACGGGAGGGCGGACCGGGGAGCTGTTTTTT. Translation: CASSELTGGRTGELFF.

The rearrangement uses TRBV2 and TRBJ1-3; no firm D call. The CDR3 has 15 residues. Germline loops: CDR1 SNHLY, CDR2 FYNNEI. With 3 bases removed from V and 4 bases from J, the gap between germline ends came to 13 bases. CDR3 bases: TGTGCCAGCAGTGACTTACAGCTAAGAGGAAACACCATATATTTT. It translates to CASSDLQLRGNTIYF.

This chain links TRBV27 with TRBJ2-7; 11 nucleotides line up with TRBD1. The germline V gene has CDR1 MNHEY and CDR2 SMNVEV (reference sequence). The CDR3 covers 13 residues. V lost 6 bases, J lost 5 bases, and 3 bases stayed unmatched. The CDR3 coding sequence is TGTGCCAGCAGGGACAGGGGGCGCGACGAGCAGTACTTC. It specifies CASRDRGRDEQYF.

The chain links TRBV3-1 (or the pseudogene TRBV3-2) to TRBJ2-1; 12 positions match TRBD2. The CDR3 runs to 16 residues. Germline V CDR1 and CDR2: LGHDT, YNNKEL (reference sequence). V lost 3 bases and J lost 7; bases outside the gene matches: 7. CDR3 sequence (DNA): TGTGCCAGCAGCCAGCAGACTAGCGGGAGAAGGAATGAGCAGTTCTTC. It encodes CASSQQTSGRRNEQFF.

This rearrangement joins TRBV7-2 to TRBJ2-1; 14 nucleotides agree with TRBD2. Germline lookup yields CDR1 SGHTA and CDR2 FQGNSA. The CDR3 length is 18 residues. V shed 6 bases and J 1 base; nucleotides not matched to a gene: 8. The CDR3 loop is CASRPPGLAGVSYNEQFF. As DNA, the CDR3 is TGTGCCAGCAGACCTCCGGGACTAGCGGGAGTGTCCTACAATGAGCAGTTCTTC.

This chain links TRBV4-2 with TRBJ1-2, with D perhaps matching TRBD1 (5 bases). In germline, CDR1 is LGHNA, CDR2 YNFKEQ. The CDR3 loop spans 16 amino acids. Trimming removed 1 base from V and 8 bases from J, with 20 bases in between. This CDR3 is CASSQGAQASFGGYTF. In nucleotides, the CDR3 is TGTGCCAGCAGCCAAGGCGCACAGGCCTCATTCGGCGGCTACACCTTC.

This rearrangement joins TRBV18 to TRBJ1-1; D perhaps matches TRBD1 (6 bases). The CDR3 runs to 14 residues. Germline loops: CDR1 KGHSH, CDR2 LQKENI. The V end was cut by 4 bases, the J end by 8 bases, with 17 bases between. This CDR3 reads CASSHRDRGMEAFF. DNA of the CDR3: TGTGCCAGCTCACACAGGGATAGGGGAATGGAAGCTTTCTTT.

This chain uses TRBV4-3 with TRBJ2-3; TRBD1 aligns across 10 bases. V gave up 4 bases and J gave up 2 bases; unmatched junction bases: 6. Per the germline V gene, CDR1 is LGHNA and CDR2 is YSLEER. CDR3 length equals 16 residues. The DNA for the CDR3 is TGCGCCAGCAGCCGTACCGGGACAGGGGTCACAGATACGCAGTATTTT. Translating it yields CASSRTGTGVTDTQYF.

The chain couples TRBV5-1 to TRBJ2-3; tentatively, D is TRBD2 (6 bases). Germline CDR1 SGHRS, CDR2 YFSETQ. The CDR3 consists of 13 residues. V lost 0 bases, J lost 4 bases, and 6 bases lay in between. The CDR3, as DNA: TGCGCCAGCAGCTTGGGGAGGGCAGATACGCAGTATTTT. It codes for CASSLGRADTQYF.

CDR3 amino acids: CAWVTGGLGQYF. The CDR3 DNA sequence: TGTGCCTGGGTTACAGGGGGCCTAGGGCAGTACTTC. This chain joins TRBV30 and TRBJ2-7; 9 bases line up with TRBD1. V shed 5 bases and J 9 bases; nucleotides not matched to a gene: 8. Germline V gives CDR1 GTSNPN, CDR2 SVGIG (reference sequence). This CDR3 contains 12 residues.

This chain links TRBV12-3 or TRBV12-4 with TRBJ1-1; no clear D gene. Trimming shortened V by 3 bases and J by 4 bases, and 6 bases separated the two germline ends. The CDR3 totals 12 residues. The CDR3 coding sequence is TGTGCCAGCAGTTTCACTTTCACTGAAGCTTTCTTT. Its translation is CASSFTFTEAFF.

This chain links TRBV21-1 with TRBJ2-1; the D call TRBD2 from the table was never checked on the DNA. TRBV21-1 is marked as a pseudogene. There are 15 residues in the CDR3. CDR3: CASSKDLLAGFEQFF. For the CDR3, the DNA is TGTGCCAGCAGCAAAGATTTGCTAGCGGGATTTGAGCAGTTCTTC.

The rearrangement joins TRBV10-1 to TRBJ1-1; D gene ambiguous. This CDR3 has 13 residues. Germline V gene lookup returns CDR1 WNHNN and CDR2 SYGVQD (reference sequence). The V end lost 6 bases, the J end lost 6 bases, and 14 bases lay between the germline ends. The CDR3 sequence: CASRAGLGAEAFF. The CDR3 DNA follows: TGCGCCAGCAGAGCGGGTCTGGGCGCTGAAGCTTTCTTT.

This chain connects TRBV7-8 to TRBJ2-5; 8 nucleotides align to TRBD1. The J segment lost 5 bases and the V segment lost 5 bases, leaving 7 bases of the junction unmatched. Germline V gene sequence: CDR1 SGHVS, CDR2 FQNEAQ. The CDR3 has 14 residues. The CDR3 loop reads CASSKSRGRETQYF. The CDR3 DNA is TGTGCCAGCAGCAAATCCAGGGGGCGGGAGACCCAGTACTTC.

The genes are TRBV18 and TRBJ1-6; TRBD1 aligns across 9 bases. CDR1 KGHSH and CDR2 LQKENI come from the germline V gene. V gave up 3 bases and J gave up 1 base; unmatched junction bases: 7. CDR3 size: 18 residues. CDR3 amino acids: CASSPGTGLRSYNSPLHF. The DNA for the CDR3 is TGTGCCAGCTCACCGGGGACAGGGCTTCGGTCCTATAATTCACCCCTCCACTTT.

The chain has TRBV12-5 and TRBJ1-1; D gene ambiguous. Trimming stripped 1 base from V and 4 bases from J, with 7 bases between. Germline V gene data show CDR1 as LGHNT and CDR2 as FRNRAP. CDR3 size: 13 residues. CDR3 nucleotides: TGTGCTAGTGGTTTGGACGGACTCACTGAAGCTTTCTTT. It translates to CASGLDGLTEAFF.

This chain connects TRBV9 to TRBJ2-2; perhaps TRBD2 as D (6 bases). The V gene lost 2 bases and the J gene lost 6 bases, with 14 bases spanning the gap. Germline CDR1 is SGDLS and CDR2 is YYNGEE. The CDR3 sequence is 15 residues long. The CDR3 spells CASSVRDPGAGELFF. In nucleotides, the CDR3 is TGTGCCAGCAGCGTCCGGGACCCGGGGGCCGGGGAGCTGTTTTTT.

This clone was observed many times. V is TRBV3-1 (or the pseudogene TRBV3-2) and J is TRBJ1-4; D may be TRBD1 (5 bases). Germline V CDR1 and CDR2: LGHDT, YNNKEL (reference sequence). The CDR3 loop spans 16 amino acids. Trimming cost V 4 bases and J 7 bases, with 19 bases left between them. CDR3 bases: TGTGCCAGCAGCCTTTTAACCGGGAGAAGGGGTGAAAAACTGTTTTTT. Amino acid sequence: CASSLLTGRRGEKLFF.